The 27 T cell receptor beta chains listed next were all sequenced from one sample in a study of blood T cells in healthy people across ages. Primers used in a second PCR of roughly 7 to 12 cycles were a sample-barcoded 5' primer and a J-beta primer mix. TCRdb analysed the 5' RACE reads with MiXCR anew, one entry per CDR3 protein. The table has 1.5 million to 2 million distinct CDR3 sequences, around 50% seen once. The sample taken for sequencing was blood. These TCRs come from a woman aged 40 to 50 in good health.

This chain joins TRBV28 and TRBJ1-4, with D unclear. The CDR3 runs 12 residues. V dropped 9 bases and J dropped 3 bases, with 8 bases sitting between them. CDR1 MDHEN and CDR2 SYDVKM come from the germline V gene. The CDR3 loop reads CASEAANEKLFF. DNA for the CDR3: TGTGCCAGTGAGGCAGCTAATGAAAAACTGTTTTTT.

CDR3 nucleotides: TGCAGTGCTAGACCTCCCGGACAGGCGACCTACGAGCAGTACTTC. Translated: CSARPPGQATYEQYF. The chain has TRBV20-1 and TRBJ2-4; 7 nucleotides match TRBD1. The J call may be in error: the DNA end matches TRBJ2-7 better. Germline lookup yields CDR1 DFQATT and CDR2 SNEGSKA (reference sequence). This CDR3 has 15 residues.

The CDR3 coding sequence is TGTGCCAGCAGGCCTGTAGCGGGTGCTCGGACCCAGTACTTC. This gives the protein CASRPVAGARTQYF. The gene calls are TRBV6-2 or TRBV6-3 and TRBJ2-5; 7 bases agree with TRBD2. The CDR3 consists of 14 residues. V lost 6 bases, J lost 7 bases, and 11 bases stayed unmatched. CDR1 MNHEY and CDR2 SVGEGT come from the germline V gene.

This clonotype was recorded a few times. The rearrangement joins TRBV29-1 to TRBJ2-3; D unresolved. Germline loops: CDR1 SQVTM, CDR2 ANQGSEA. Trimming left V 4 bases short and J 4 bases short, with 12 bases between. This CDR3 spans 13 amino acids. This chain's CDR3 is CSVGVGIPDTQYF. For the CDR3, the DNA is TGCAGCGTTGGTGTAGGGATCCCAGATACGCAGTATTTT.

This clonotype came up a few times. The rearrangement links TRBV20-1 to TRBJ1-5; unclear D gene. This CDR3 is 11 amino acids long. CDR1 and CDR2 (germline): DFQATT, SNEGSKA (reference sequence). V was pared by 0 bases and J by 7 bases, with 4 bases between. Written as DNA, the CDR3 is TGCAGTGCTAGAGATAGCCAGCCCCAGCATTTT. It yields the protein CSARDSQPQHF.

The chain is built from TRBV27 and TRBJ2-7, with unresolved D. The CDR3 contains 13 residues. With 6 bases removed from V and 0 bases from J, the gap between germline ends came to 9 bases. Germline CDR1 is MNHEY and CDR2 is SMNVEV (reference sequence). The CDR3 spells CASRVHGSYEQYF. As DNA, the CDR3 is TGTGCCAGCAGGGTGCACGGCTCCTACGAGCAGTACTTC.

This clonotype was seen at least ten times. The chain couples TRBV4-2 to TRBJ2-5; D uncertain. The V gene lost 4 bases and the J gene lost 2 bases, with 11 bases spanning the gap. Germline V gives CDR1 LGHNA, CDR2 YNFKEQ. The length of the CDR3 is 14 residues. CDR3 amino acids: CASSPRVSQETQYF. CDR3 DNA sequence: TGTGCCAGCAGCCCTCGGGTCTCTCAAGAGACCCAGTACTTC.

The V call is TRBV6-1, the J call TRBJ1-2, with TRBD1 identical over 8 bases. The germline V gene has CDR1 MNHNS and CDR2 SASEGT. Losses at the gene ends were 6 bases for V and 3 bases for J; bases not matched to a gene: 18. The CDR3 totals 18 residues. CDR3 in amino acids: CASRPPYARQGSDYGYTF. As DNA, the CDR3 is TGTGCCAGCAGGCCCCCCTACGCGAGACAGGGGTCGGACTATGGCTACACCTTC.

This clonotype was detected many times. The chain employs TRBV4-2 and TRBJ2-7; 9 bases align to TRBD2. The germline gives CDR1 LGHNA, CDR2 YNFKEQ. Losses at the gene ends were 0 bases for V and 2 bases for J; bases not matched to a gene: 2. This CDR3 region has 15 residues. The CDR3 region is CASSQEAGGPYEQYF. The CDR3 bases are TGTGCCAGCAGCCAAGAAGCGGGGGGCCCCTACGAGCAGTACTTC.

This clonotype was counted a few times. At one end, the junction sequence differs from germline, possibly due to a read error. CDR3 amino acids: CATSPRTGANVLTF. DNA for the CDR3: TGTGCCACCAGCCCCCGGACCGGGGCCAACGTCCTGACTTTC. The V call is TRBV5-6, the J call TRBJ2-6; unclear D gene. The CDR3 covers 14 residues. Germline V CDR1 and CDR2: SGHDT, YYEEEE.

CDR3 amino acids: CASSPPRGLMSSYEQFF. DNA for the CDR3: TGTGCCAGCAGCCCCCCCAGAGGCCTCATGAGCTCCTACGAGCAGTTCTTC. The V and J genes are TRBV11-2 and TRBJ2-1; D gene unclear. The CDR3 is 17 amino acids. CDR1 is SGHAT, CDR2 FQNNGV, per germline. V was shortened by 5 bases and J by 10 bases, with 27 bases between the two germline ends.

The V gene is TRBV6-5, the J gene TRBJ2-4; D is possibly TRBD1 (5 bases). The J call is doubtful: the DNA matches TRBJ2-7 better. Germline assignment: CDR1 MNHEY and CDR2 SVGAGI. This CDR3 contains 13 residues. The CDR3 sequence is CASSPQGYHEQYF. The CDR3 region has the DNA TGTGCCAGCAGCCCCCAGGGTTACCACGAGCAGTACTTC.

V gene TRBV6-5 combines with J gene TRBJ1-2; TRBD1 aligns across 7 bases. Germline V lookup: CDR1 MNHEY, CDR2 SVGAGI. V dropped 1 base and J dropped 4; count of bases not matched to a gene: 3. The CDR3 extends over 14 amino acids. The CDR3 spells CASSYYRGSYGYTF. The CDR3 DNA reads TGTGCCAGCAGTTACTACAGGGGCTCCTATGGCTACACCTTC.

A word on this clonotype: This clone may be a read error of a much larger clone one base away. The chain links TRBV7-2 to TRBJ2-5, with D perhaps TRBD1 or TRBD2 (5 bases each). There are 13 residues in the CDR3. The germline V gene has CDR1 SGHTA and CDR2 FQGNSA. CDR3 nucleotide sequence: TGTGCCGGCAGCTTAAACGAGGGGGAGACCCAGTACTTC. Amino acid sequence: CAGSLNEGETQYF. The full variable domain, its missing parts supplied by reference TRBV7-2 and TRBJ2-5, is GAGVSQSPSNKVTEKGKDVELRCDPISGHTALYWYRQSLGQGLEFLIYFQGNSAPDKSGLPSDRFSAERTGGSVSTLTIQRTQQEDSAVYLCAGSLNEGETQYFGPGTRLLVL.

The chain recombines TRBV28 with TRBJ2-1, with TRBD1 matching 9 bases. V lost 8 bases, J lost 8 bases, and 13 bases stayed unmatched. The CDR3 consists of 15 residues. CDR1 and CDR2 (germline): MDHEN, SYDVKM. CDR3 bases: TGTGCCAGCGGGTCTCCGGGACAGGGTTCTGATGAGCAGTTCTTC. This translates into CASGSPGQGSDEQFF.

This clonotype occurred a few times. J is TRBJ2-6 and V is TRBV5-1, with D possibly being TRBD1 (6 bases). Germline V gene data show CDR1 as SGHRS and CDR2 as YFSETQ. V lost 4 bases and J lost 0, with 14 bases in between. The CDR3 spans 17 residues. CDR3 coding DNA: TGCGCCAGCAGCCCCGGGACAACTCTCTCTGGGGCCAACGTCCTGACTTTC. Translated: CASSPGTTLSGANVLTF. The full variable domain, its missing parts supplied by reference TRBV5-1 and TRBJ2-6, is KAGVTQTPRYLIKTRGQQVTLSCSPISGHRSVSWYQQTPGQGLQFLFEYFSETQRNKGNFPGRFSGRQFSNSRSEMNVSTLELGDSALYLCASSPGTTLSGANVLTFGAGSRLTVL.

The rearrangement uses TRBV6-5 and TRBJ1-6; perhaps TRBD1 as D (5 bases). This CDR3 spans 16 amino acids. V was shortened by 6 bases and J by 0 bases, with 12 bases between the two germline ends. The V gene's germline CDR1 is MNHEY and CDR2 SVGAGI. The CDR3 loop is CASSRDVTSYNSPLHF. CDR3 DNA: TGTGCCAGCAGCCGGGACGTTACCTCCTATAATTCACCCCTCCACTTT.

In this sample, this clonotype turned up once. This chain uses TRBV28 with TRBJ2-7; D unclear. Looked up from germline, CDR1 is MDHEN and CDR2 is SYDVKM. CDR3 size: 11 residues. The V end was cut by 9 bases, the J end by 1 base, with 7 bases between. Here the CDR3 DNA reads TGTGCCAGTCACAGTTCCTACGAGCAGTACTTC. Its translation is CASHSSYEQYF. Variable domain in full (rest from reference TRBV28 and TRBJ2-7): DVKVTQSSRYLVKRTGEKVFLECVQDMDHENMFWYRQDPGLGLRLIYFSYDVKMKEKGDIPEGYSVSREKKERFSLILESASTNQTSMYLCASHSSYEQYFGPGTRLTVT.

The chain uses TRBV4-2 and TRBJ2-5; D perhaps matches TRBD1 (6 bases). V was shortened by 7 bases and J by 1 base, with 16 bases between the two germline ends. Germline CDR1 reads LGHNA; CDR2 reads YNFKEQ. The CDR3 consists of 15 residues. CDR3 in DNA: TGTGCCAGCAAGCCTACCCAGGACAGCCAAGAGACCCAGTACTTC. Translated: CASKPTQDSQETQYF.

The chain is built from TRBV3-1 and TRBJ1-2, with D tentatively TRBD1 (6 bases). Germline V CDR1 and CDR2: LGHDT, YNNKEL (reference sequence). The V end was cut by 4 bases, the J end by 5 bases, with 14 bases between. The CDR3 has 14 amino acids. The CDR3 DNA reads TGTGCCAGCAGCCCTTGGACAGAACATTATGGCTACACCTTC. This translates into CASSPWTEHYGYTF.

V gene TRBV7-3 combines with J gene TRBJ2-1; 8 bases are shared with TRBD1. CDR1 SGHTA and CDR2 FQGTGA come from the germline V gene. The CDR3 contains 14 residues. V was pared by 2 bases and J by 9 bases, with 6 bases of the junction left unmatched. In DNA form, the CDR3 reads TGTGCCAGCAGCTTACGGCCAGGGGGCTTTGAGCAGTTCTTC. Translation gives CASSLRPGGFEQFF.

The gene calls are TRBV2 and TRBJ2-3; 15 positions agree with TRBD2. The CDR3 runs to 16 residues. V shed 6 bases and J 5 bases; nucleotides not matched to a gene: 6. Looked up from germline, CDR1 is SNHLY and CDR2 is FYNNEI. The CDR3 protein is CASRRTSGGARDTQYF. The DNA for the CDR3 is TGTGCCAGCAGACGGACTAGCGGGGGGGCGAGAGATACGCAGTATTTT.

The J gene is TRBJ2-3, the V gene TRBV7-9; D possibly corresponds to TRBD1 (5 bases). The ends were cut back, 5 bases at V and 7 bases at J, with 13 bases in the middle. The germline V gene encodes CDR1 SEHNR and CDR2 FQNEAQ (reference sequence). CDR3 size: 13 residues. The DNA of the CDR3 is TGTGCCAGCAGCGACAGTCTCAGGAATACGCAGTATTTT. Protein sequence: CASSDSLRNTQYF.

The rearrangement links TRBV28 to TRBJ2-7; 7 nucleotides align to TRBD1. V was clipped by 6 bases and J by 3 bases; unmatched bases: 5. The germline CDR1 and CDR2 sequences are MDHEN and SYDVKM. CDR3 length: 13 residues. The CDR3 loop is CASSTGVVYEQYF. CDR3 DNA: TGTGCCAGCAGCACAGGGGTAGTCTACGAGCAGTACTTC.

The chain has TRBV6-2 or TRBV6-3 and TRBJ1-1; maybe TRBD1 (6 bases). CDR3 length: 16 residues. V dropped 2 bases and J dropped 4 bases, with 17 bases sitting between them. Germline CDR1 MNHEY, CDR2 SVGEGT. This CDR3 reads CASSYRSQGPSTEAFF. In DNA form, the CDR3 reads TGTGCCAGCAGTTACAGGTCCCAGGGGCCGAGCACTGAAGCTTTCTTT.

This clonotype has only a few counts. CDR3 sequence reads: CASSYLGRLYF. In nucleotides, the CDR3 is TGTGCCAGCAGTTACCTTGGGCGATTGTACTTC. This chain connects TRBV6-5 to TRBJ2-5; D remains unclear. The CDR3 contains 11 residues. Germline-derived CDR1 and CDR2 are MNHEY and SVGAGI. Deletions cut 2 bases from V and 13 bases from J, with 11 bases between.

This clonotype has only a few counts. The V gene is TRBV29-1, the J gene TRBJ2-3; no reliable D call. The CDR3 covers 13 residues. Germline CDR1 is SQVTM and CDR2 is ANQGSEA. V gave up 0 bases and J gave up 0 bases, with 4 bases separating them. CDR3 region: CSVEDSSTDTQYF. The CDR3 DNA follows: TGCAGCGTTGAAGATAGCAGCACAGATACGCAGTATTTT.